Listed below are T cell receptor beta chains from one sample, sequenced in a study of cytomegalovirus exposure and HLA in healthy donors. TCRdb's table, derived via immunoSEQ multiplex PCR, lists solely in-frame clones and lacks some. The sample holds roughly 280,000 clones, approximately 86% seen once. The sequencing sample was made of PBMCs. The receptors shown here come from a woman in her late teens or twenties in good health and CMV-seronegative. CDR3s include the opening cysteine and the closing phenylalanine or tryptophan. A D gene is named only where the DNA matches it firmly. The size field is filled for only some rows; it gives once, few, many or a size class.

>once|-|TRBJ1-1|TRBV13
TGTGCCAGCAGCTTAGCCGGGACTGGGGACACTGAAGCTTTCTTT
CASSLAGTGDTEAFF
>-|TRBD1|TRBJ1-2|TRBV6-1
TGTGCCAGCAAATTTACAGGGGACTATGGCTACACCTTC
CASKFTGDYGYTF
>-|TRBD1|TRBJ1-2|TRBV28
TGTGCCAGCAGTTCGGACAGGGCCGGCTATGGCTACACCTTC
CASSSDRAGYGYTF
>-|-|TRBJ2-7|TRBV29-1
TGCAGCGTTGAAGGGCCGACTGTCGAGCAGTACTTC
CSVEGPTVEQYF
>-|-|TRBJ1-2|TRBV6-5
TGTGCCAGCACTTATTTATGGCGGACAGTTAACTATGGCTACACCTTC
CASTYLWRTVNYGYTF
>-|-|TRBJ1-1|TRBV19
TGTGCCAGTAGTTGGACACTACTGAACACTGAAGCTTTCTTT
CASSWTLLNTEAFF
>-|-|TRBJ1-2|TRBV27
TGTGCCAGCAGTCCCAATAGCGTCAAGGGCTACACCTTC
CASSPNSVKGYTF
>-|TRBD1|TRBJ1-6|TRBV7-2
TGTGCCAGCAGCTCTCGGACAGGGGGCTATGGTTCACCCCTCCACTTT
CASSSRTGGYGSPLHF
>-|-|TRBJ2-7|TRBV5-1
TGCGCCAGCAGCTTGTTGGAGAGCTCCTACGAGCAGTACTTC
CASSLLESSYEQYF
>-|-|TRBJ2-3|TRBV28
TGTGCCAGCAGTTTTTCACAGGACATCACAGATACGCAGTATTTT
CASSFSQDITDTQYF
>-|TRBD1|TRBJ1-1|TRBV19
TGTGCCAGTAGTAGACAGGGAGACTCTTTTTCTGAAGCTTTCTTT
CASSRQGDSFSEAFF
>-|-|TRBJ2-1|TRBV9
TGTGCCAGCAGCCTTAGCGTGGCGGTTAGCTCCTACAATGAGCAGTTCTTC
CASSLSVAVSSYNEQFF
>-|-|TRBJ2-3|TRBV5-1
TGCGCCAGCAGCTTATCAGGGGGCACAGATACGCAGTATTTT
CASSLSGGTDTQYF
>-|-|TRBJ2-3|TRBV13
TGTGCCAGCAGCTGGAGAGATACGCAGTATTTT
CASSWRDTQYF
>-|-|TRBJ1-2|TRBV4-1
TGCGCCAGCAGCCAAGTTTACACAGTGACGAATGGCTACACCTTC
CASSQVYTVTNGYTF
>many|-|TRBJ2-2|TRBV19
TGTGCCAGTAGACTACAGGGCAGGACCGGGGAGCTGTTTTTT
CASRLQGRTGELFF
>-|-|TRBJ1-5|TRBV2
TGTGCCAGCAGTGAAACACCGGCAGGGTTTCAGCCCCAGCATTTT
CASSETPAGFQPQHF
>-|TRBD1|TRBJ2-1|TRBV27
TGTGCCAGCAGGTTCCGCGGACAGGGGGCTGGGCATGAGCAGTTCTTC
CASRFRGQGAGHEQFF
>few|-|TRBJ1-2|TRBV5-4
TGTGCAGACATTCAGGCAGAGGGAAATGGCTACACCTTC
CADIQAEGNGYTF
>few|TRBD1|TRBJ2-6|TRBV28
TGTGCCAGCAGTGGAGACAGGGGGCCTGGGGCCAACGTCCTGACTTTC
CASSGDRGPGANVLTF
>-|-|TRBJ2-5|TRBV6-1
TGTGCCAGCAGTGAAAGGGTAGAGAGGGCCCAAGAGACCCAGTACTTC
CASSERVERAQETQYF
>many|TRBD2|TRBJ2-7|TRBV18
TGTGCCAGCTCCGGGACTAGCGGGGGGAGCTCCTACGAGCAGTACTTC
CASSGTSGGSSYEQYF
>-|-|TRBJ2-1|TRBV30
TGTGCCTGCCATCTCCCTACTCTATACAATGAGCAGTTCTTC
CACHLPTLYNEQFF
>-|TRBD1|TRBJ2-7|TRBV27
TGTGCCAGCAGTTTAGGTTCCGGGACAGGGGCCTACGAGCAGTACTTC
CASSLGSGTGAYEQYF
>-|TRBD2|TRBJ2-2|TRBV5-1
TGCGCCAGCAGCTTGGGTCTAGCGGGATACACCGGGGAGCTGTTTTTT
CASSLGLAGYTGELFF
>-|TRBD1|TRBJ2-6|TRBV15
TGTGCCACCGGGACAGGGTTGTCTGGGGCCAACGTCCTGACTTTC
CATGTGLSGANVLTF
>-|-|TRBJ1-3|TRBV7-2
TGTGCCAGCAGCCTCACCGGCGGGGCCGGGAACACCATATATTTT
CASSLTGGAGNTIYF
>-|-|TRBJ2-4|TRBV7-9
TGTGCCAGCAGCTTAGATGGGCCTCTTCTTCAGTACTTC
CASSLDGPLLQYF
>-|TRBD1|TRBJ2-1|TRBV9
TGTGCCAGCAGCGTACTGGCCCAGGGGGCCTACAATGAGCAGTTCTTC
CASSVLAQGAYNEQFF
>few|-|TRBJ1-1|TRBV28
TGTGCCAGCAGTTTTGGTGGAGGCACTGAAGCTTTCTTT
CASSFGGGTEAFF
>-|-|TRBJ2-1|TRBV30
TGTGCCTGGAGTATGGGACACACGAATGAGCAGTTCTTC
CAWSMGHTNEQFF
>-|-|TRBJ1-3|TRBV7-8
TGTGCCAGCAGCTCTTGGATCGCGGACACCATATATTTT
CASSSWIADTIYF
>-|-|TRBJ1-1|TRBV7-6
TGTGCCAGCAGTCCTACAGGGCGCACTGAAGCTTTCTTT
CASSPTGRTEAFF
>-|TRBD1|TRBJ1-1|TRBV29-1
TGCAGCGCAGGGGGTTACACTGAAGCTTTCTTT
CSAGGYTEAFF
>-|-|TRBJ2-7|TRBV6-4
TGTGCCAGCAGTCCGCGAGGTGGGGACAACTACGAGCAGTACTTC
CASSPRGGDNYEQYF
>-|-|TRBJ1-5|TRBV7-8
TGTGCCAGCAGCTTAGGGACAGCCATCAATCAGCCCCAGCATTTT
CASSLGTAINQPQHF
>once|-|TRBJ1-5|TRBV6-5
TGTGCCAGCAGACCAGGGAACGGTAATCAGCCCCAGCATTTT
CASRPGNGNQPQHF
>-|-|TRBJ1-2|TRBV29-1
TGCAGCGCTGTAGTGGGGCCCTATGGCTACACCTTC
CSAVVGPYGYTF
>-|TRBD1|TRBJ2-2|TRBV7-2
TGTGCCAGCAGCTTCCAAGGGGGCTCTGGCACCGGGGAGCTGTTTTTT
CASSFQGGSGTGELFF
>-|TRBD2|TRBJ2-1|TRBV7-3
TGTGCCAGCAGCCTTAGCGGGGACGAGCAGTTCTTC
CASSLSGDEQFF
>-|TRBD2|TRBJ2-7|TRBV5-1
TGCGCCAGCAGCTTGGATAGCGGGATAAGCGAGCAGTACTTC
CASSLDSGISEQYF
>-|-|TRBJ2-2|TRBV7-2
TGTGCCAGCAGCTTAGGCCATCTAACCGGGGAGCTGTTTTTT
CASSLGHLTGELFF
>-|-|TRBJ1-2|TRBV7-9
TGTGCCAGCAGCTTAGGTCTTCGTTCGGGGGTCGATGGCTACACCTTC
CASSLGLRSGVDGYTF
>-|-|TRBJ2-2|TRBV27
TGTGCCAGCCGCAACAGGGCCGGGGAGCTGTTTTTT
CASRNRAGELFF
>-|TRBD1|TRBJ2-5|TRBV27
TGTGCCAGCAGTTTATACCAGGGGGAAACCCAAGAGACCCAGTACTTC
CASSLYQGETQETQYF
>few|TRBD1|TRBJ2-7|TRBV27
TGTGCCAGCAGTCCGACTCCGGGACAGGGGACCCACGAGCAGTACTTC
CASSPTPGQGTHEQYF
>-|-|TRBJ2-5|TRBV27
TGTGCCAGCAGTTCCCAGCCCCCTCGGAGGCAAGAGACCCAGTACTTC
CASSSQPPRRQETQYF
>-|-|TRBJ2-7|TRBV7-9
TGTGCCAGCAGCTTAGTAGCCTACGAGCAGTACTTC
CASSLVAYEQYF
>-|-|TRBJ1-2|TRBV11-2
TGTGCCAGCAGCTCTTTACAGGGTAAAGGCAATGGCTACACCTTC
CASSSLQGKGNGYTF
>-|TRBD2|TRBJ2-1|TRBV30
TGTGCCTGGAGAAAGACTAGCGGGAGTTGGAATGAGCAGTTCTTC
CAWRKTSGSWNEQFF
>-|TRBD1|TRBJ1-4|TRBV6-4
TGTGCCAGCAGTGTAAAACAGGGGGCTGGAGAAAAACTGTTTTTT
CASSVKQGAGEKLFF
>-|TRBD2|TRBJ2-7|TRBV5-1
TGCGCCAGCAGCTTGGGATATAGCGGGAGGTCTTCAGGCGAGCAGTACTTC
CASSLGYSGRSSGEQYF
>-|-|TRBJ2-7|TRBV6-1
TGTGCCAGCAACCGAATAGCCCGAGAATCCTACGAGCAGTACTTC
CASNRIARESYEQYF
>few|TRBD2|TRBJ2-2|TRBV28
TGTGCCAGCAGTTTATCGGCTAGCGGGGCGATCGGGGAGCTGTTTTTT
CASSLSASGAIGELFF
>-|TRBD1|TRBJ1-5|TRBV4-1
TGCGCCAGCAGCCAAGGACAGGGAGGCAATCAGCCCCAGCATTTT
CASSQGQGGNQPQHF